This T cell receptor (beta chain) was recovered during a study of early T cells in non-severe SARS-CoV-2 infection. This clonotype was found a few times. Its cognate antigen is unknown. Study-level points and caveats: VDJdb matching skewed toward anti-spike CD8 responses, missing private and CD4 specificities.

V was shortened by 4 bases and J by 2 bases, with 15 bases between the two germline ends. This CDR3 is 16 amino acids long. Germline loops: CDR1 GTSNPN, CDR2 SVGIG (reference sequence). Attachment of unique molecular identifiers was made to individual cDNA molecules. TCRdb itself ran the 5' RACE reads through MiXCR, one entry per CDR3 protein. The sample shows 80,000 to 95,000 distinct CDR3 sequences, 16% of them seen only once. This TCR was sampled from an adult who was a healthcare worker with PCR-confirmed SARS-CoV-2 infection or an uninfected control (not recorded which). The V call is TRBV30, the J call TRBJ2-6; weak D call: TRBD2 (5 bases). This sample comprised whole blood, obtained at baseline. CDR3 sequence: CAWTPGGLTGANVLTF. The CDR3 nucleotides read TGTGCCTGGACCCCCGGCGGGTTAACTGGGGCCAACGTCCTGACTTTC.